The rows below give T cell receptor beta chains drawn from one sample of a study of OX40 agonist ivuxolimab in advanced cancers. The assay was immunoSEQ multiplex PCR, and TCRdb's table has in-frame clones only and misses some. The table shows 60,000 to 90,000 clones, with under 95% occurring only once. The sequencing here drew on CD4+ or CD8+ T cells sorted from blood, taken in a trial of the OX40 agonist ivuxolimab. These receptors were collected from an adult with an advanced solid tumor such as melanoma, head and neck, liver or kidney cancer. Both conserved end residues are part of each CDR3. The order of the fields is D gene, V gene, J gene, clone size, CDR3 DNA, CDR3 protein. D genes are given only for firm matches. Not every row has a clone size; where given, it reads once, few, many or a size class.

TRBD2	TRBV6-1	TRBJ2-7	-	TGTGCCAGCAGTGAAAGGGAGGGAATCGAGCAGTACTTC	CASSEREGIEQYF
TRBD1	TRBV20-1	TRBJ2-7	-	TGCAGTGCGCTCAGGGGGTTGGAGCAGTACTTC	CSALRGLEQYF
TRBD2	TRBV10-3	TRBJ2-2	-	TGTGCCACCAGGACTAGCGGGAGTCTAATCGGGGAGCTGTTTTTT	CATRTSGSLIGELFF
-	TRBV6-5	TRBJ2-3	-	TGTGCCAGCAGTTACTTTTCCAGGGAGGGCACAGATACGCAGTATTTT	CASSYFSREGTDTQYF
TRBD1	TRBV18	TRBJ1-4	-	TGTGCCAGCTCACCACCGATGGGACAGGGGGAAAAACTGTTTTTT	CASSPPMGQGEKLFF
TRBD1	TRBV7-2	TRBJ2-1	-	TGTGCCAGCAGTCCACAACAGGGGTATGAGCAGTTCTTC	CASSPQQGYEQFF
-	TRBV9	TRBJ1-1	-	TGTGCCAGCAGCGTAGATCCTGGCCTCCTGAACACTGAAGCTTTCTTT	CASSVDPGLLNTEAFF
-	TRBV7-6	TRBJ2-2	-	TGTGCCAGCAGCTACAGGGAGGGTACCGGGGAGCTGTTTTTT	CASSYREGTGELFF
TRBD2	TRBV19	TRBJ2-3	-	TGTGCCAGTAGTAACTCCCTCGGGAGCGGGGGGAGAACAGATACGCAGTATTTT	CASSNSLGSGGRTDTQYF
-	TRBV5-1	TRBJ1-2	-	TGCGCCAGCACGCCGGGGACGGCTTATGGCTACACCTTC	CASTPGTAYGYTF
-	TRBV15	TRBJ1-4	-	TGTGCCACAAGTAATGAAAAACTGTTTTTT	CATSNEKLFF
-	TRBV7-2	TRBJ2-5	-	TGTGCCAGCAGCTTAGGGGGGCGGGGACAAGAGACCCAGTACTTC	CASSLGGRGQETQYF
-	TRBV11-2	TRBJ1-2	few	TGTGCCAGCAGCCCAGACCGTAACTATGGCTACACCTTC	CASSPDRNYGYTF
-	TRBV29-1	TRBJ1-2	-	TGCAGCGCCGAGAGACAATCCTATGGCTACACCTTC	CSAERQSYGYTF
-	TRBV18	TRBJ1-6	-	TGTGCCAGCTCACCAGACTTAGCATACTCGGGTAATTCACCCCTCCACTTT	CASSPDLAYSGNSPLHF
-	TRBV7-9	TRBJ1-5	-	TGTGCCAGCAGCCGGGGCCTCTCTCAGCCCCAGCATTTT	CASSRGLSQPQHF
TRBD1	TRBV11-2	TRBJ2-7	once	TGTGCCAGCAGCTTTTCGACAGGGAACTACGAGCAGTACTTC	CASSFSTGNYEQYF
-	TRBV27	TRBJ1-2	-	TGTGCCAGCAGAGAGGACGCAGCAGGGACCAACTATGGCTACACCTTC	CASREDAAGTNYGYTF
-	TRBV6-5	TRBJ1-1	-	TGTGCCAGCAGTTACGGTCCTGAAGCTTTCTTT	CASSYGPEAFF
-	TRBV6-1	TRBJ1-2	-	TGTGCCAGCAGTTCAAGGCGGGGCTACACCTTC	CASSSRRGYTF
TRBD1	TRBV9	TRBJ1-2	-	TGTGCCAGCAGCCGGGACAGGGCCGGCTATGGCTACACCTTC	CASSRDRAGYGYTF
-	TRBV7-6	TRBJ2-3	-	TGTGCCAGCAGCTTAGCTGAAAGACCCACAGATACGCAGTATTTT	CASSLAERPTDTQYF
-	TRBV28	TRBJ1-5	-	TGTGCCAGCACGGCGAGCAATCAGCCCCAGCATTTT	CASTASNQPQHF
TRBD1	TRBV18	TRBJ1-5	-	TGTGCCAGCTCACAGACAGGGAACCGTCAGGGAGCCCAGCATTTT	CASSQTGNRQGAQHF
-	TRBV19	TRBJ2-5	-	TGTGCCAGTAGTATAGATGGGTGGACCGGGGGGCCCGTCGAGGAGACCCAGTACTTC	CASSIDGWTGGPVEETQYF
-	TRBV7-9	TRBJ2-3	-	TGTGCCAGCAGCTTATGGGGGACCTCAAGCACAGATACGCAGTATTTT	CASSLWGTSSTDTQYF
-	TRBV4-3	TRBJ2-5	-	TGCGCCAGCAGCCAAGAGAGCGTAGGGGAGACCCAGTACTTC	CASSQESVGETQYF
TRBD1	TRBV28	TRBJ2-2	-	TGTGCCAGCATGAGGGGGCTAGACGGGGAGCTGTTTTTT	CASMRGLDGELFF
-	TRBV6-6	TRBJ2-2	-	TGTGCCAGCAGTTACGGGCAGACCACCGGGGAGCTGTTTTTT	CASSYGQTTGELFF